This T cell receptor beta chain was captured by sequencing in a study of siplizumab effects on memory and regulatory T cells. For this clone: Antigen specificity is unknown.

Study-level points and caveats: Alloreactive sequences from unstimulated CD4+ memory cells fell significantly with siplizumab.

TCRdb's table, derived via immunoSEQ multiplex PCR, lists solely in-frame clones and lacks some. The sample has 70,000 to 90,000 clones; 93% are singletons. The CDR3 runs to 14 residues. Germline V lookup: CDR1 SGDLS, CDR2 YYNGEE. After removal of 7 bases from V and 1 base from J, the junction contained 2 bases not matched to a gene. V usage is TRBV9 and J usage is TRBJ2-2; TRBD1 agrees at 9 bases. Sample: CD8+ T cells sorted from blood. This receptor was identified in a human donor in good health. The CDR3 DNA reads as TGTGCCAGCCAGGACAGGGGGAACACCGGGGAGCTGTTTTTT. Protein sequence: CASQDRGNTGELFF.